This TCR beta chain was sequenced during a study of cytomegalovirus exposure and HLA in healthy donors. Libraries were prepared by immunoSEQ multiplex PCR; TCRdb keeps only in-frame clonotypes and omits some of them. The sample records 260,000 or so clones, approximately 87% being singletons. Broader study findings: The classifier, whose performance was assessed in both the original and validation cohorts, reportedly diagnosed cytomegalovirus status with high specificity and sensitivity.

The CDR3 is 16 amino acids. Germline-derived CDR1 and CDR2 are SGHRS and YFSETQ. The V segment lost 4 bases and the J segment 2 bases; nucleotides outside the gene matches: 10. Regarding this clone: Its antigen is still unknown.

The chain links TRBV5-1 to TRBJ2-3; TRBD1 matches at 7 bases. The clonotype originates from a man aged 18 to 29 in good health and CMV-seronegative. What was sequenced was PBMCs. The CDR3 nucleotides read TGCGCCAGCAGCAAGACAGGGCGAGGACCCACAGATACGCAGTATTTT. This sequence encodes CASSKTGRGPTDTQYF. The whole variable domain, filled in from reference TRBV5-1 and TRBJ2-3, reads KAGVTQTPRYLIKTRGQQVTLSCSPISGHRSVSWYQQTPGQGLQFLFEYFSETQRNKGNFPGRFSGRQFSNSRSEMNVSTLELGDSALYLCASSKTGRGPTDTQYFGPGTRLTVL.